This TCR beta chain was found in a study of shared clonotypes between healthy human individuals. Turning to the study itself: Three plates each covered CD4 naive and memory; CD8 naive two, CD8 memory one. General study findings and limits: With few donors, the genetic and exposure-history diversity represented was limited. Shared across four donors were roughly 4.8% of the naive CD4 clonotypes.

In the sorted-subset replicate PCRs, 200 ng DNA, 25,000 to 30,000 T cell genomes, was used. Sequencing was performed with immunoSEQ multiplex PCR; in TCRdb, only in-frame clones are kept and a portion is missing. The table has around 990,000 clones, approximately 75% seen once. As regards this clone: Its matching antigen is unknown.

The sample comprised memory CD4+ T cells from PBMCs. Subset in this sample: CD45RA-negative fraction. The source is a man younger than 30 in good health. Some clones in this sample may be carry-over from other donors' samples.

CDR3 bases: TGTGCCAGCAGTGCCAACAGGGCGCAGCCCCAGCATTTT. Translating it yields CASSANRAQPQHF. The chain recombines TRBV2 with TRBJ1-5, with D perhaps TRBD1 (6 bases). V lost 4 bases and J lost 7, with 11 bases in between. This CDR3 has 13 amino acids. Germline V gene sequence: CDR1 SNHLY, CDR2 FYNNEI.